This T cell receptor (beta chain) was found in a study of blood T cell repertoires in COVID-19. Study context: Sample material is recorded as cDNA or gDNA derived from T cells, B-cell-depleted T cells, or PBMCs.

TCRdb keeps only in-frame clones here, not all; method: immunoSEQ multiplex PCR. The sample has about 200,000 clones; more than 65% are singletons. What was sequenced was PBMCs or T cells enriched from blood (not recorded which). This TCR came from a man in his forties who had recovered from COVID-19.

CDR3 sequence: CASSVAGGGTDTQYF. For the CDR3, the DNA is TGTGCCAGCAGCGTAGCGGGGGGCGGCACAGATACGCAGTATTTT. The rearrangement joins TRBV9 to TRBJ2-3; D perhaps matches TRBD2 (7 bases). Germline V gene sequence: CDR1 SGDLS, CDR2 YYNGEE. The CDR3 has 15 amino acids. V gave up 0 bases and J gave up 1 base, with 9 bases separating them.